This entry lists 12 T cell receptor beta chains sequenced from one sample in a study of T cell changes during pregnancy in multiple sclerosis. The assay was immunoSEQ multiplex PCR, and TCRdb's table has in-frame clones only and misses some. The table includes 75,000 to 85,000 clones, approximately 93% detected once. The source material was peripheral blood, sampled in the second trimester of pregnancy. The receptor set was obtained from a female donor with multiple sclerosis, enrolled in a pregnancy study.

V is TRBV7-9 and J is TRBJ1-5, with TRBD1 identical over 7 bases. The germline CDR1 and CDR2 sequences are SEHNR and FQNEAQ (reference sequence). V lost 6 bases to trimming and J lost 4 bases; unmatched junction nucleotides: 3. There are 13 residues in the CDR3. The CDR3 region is CASRGTANQPQHF. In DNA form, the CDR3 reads TGTGCCAGCAGGGGGACAGCTAATCAGCCCCAGCATTTT.

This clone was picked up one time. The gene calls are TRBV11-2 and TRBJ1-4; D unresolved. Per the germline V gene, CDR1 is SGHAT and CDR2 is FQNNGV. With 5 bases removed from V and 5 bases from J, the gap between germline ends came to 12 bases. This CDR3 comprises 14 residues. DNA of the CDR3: TGTGCCAGCAGCCGGACTTTACCGAATGAAAAACTGTTTTTT. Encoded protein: CASSRTLPNEKLFF.

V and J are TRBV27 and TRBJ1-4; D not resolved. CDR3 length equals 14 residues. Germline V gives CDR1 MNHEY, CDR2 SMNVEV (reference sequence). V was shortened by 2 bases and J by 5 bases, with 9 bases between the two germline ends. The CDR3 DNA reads TGTGCCAGCAGTTTAGTTTCCGTAAATGAAAAACTGTTTTTT. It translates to CASSLVSVNEKLFF.

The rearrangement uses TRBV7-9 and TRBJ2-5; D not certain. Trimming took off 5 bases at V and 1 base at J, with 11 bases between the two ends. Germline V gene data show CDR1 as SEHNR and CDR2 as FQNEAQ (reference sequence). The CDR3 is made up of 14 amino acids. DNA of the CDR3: TGTGCCAGCAGCCCCAGCCACAGCCAAGAGACCCAGTACTTC. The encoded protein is CASSPSHSQETQYF.

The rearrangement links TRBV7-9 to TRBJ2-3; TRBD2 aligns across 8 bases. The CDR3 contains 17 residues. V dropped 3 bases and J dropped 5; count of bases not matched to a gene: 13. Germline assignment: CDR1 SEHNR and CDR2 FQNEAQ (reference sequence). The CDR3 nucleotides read TGTGCCAGCAGCTTTGTTCTTGGGCGGGGGGTTGGAGATACGCAGTATTTT. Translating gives CASSFVLGRGVGDTQYF.

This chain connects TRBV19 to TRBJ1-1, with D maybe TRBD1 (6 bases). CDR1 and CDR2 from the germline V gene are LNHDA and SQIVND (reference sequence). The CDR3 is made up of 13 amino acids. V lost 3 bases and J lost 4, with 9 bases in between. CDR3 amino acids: CASSIVRGTEAFF. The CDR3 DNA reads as TGTGCCAGTAGTATTGTCAGGGGCACTGAAGCTTTCTTT.

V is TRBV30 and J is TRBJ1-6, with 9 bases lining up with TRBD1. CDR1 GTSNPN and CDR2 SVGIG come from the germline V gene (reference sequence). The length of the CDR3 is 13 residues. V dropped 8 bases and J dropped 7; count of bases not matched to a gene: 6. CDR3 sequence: CAGLGQGNSPLHF. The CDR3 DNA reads TGTGCCGGCCTCGGACAGGGGAATTCACCCCTCCACTTT.

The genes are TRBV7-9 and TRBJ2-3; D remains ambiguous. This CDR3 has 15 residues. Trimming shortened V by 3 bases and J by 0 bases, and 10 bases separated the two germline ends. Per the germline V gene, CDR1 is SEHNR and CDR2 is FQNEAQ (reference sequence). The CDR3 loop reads CASSLAAPSTDTQYF. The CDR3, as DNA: TGTGCCAGCAGCTTGGCGGCACCGAGCACAGATACGCAGTATTTT.

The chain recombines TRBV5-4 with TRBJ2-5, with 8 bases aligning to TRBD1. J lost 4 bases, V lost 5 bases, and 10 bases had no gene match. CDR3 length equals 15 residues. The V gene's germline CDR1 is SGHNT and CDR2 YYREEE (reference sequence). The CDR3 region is CASSPTGGWGETQYF. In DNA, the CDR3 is TGTGCCAGCAGTCCAACAGGGGGTTGGGGAGAGACCCAGTACTTC.

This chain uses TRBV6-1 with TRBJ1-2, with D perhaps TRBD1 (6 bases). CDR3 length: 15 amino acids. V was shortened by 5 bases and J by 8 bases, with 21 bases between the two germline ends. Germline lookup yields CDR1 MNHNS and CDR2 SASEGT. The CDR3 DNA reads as TGTGCCAGCAGTCTTAAACCTCAGGGGTCTAGGGGCTACACCTTC. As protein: CASSLKPQGSRGYTF.

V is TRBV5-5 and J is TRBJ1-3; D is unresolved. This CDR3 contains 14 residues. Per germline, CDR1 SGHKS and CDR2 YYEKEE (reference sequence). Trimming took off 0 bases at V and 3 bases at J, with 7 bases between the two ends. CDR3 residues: CASSLAGGGNTIYF. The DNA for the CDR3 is TGTGCCAGCAGCTTGGCTGGAGGTGGAAACACCATATATTTT.

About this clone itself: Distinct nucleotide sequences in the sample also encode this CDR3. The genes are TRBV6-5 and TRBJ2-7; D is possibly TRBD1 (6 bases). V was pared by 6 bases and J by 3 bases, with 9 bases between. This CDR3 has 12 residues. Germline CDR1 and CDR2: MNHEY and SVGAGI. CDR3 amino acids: CASSQQGYEQYF. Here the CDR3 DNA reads TGTGCCAGCAGCCAACAGGGCTACGAGCAGTACTTC.